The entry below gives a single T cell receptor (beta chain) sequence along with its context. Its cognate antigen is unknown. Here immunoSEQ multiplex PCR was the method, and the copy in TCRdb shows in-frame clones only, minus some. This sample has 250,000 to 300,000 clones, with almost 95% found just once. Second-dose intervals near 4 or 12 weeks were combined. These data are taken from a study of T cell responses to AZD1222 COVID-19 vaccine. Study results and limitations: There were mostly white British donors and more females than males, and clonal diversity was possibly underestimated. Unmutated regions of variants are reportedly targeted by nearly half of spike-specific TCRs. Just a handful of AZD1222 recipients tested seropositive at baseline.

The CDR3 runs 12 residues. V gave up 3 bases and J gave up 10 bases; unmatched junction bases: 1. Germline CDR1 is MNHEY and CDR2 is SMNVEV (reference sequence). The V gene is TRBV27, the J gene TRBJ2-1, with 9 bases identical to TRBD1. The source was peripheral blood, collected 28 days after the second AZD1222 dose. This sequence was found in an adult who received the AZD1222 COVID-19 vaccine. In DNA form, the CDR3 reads TGTGCCAGCAGTTTCGGGACAGGGGAGCAGTTCTTC. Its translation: CASSFGTGEQFF.